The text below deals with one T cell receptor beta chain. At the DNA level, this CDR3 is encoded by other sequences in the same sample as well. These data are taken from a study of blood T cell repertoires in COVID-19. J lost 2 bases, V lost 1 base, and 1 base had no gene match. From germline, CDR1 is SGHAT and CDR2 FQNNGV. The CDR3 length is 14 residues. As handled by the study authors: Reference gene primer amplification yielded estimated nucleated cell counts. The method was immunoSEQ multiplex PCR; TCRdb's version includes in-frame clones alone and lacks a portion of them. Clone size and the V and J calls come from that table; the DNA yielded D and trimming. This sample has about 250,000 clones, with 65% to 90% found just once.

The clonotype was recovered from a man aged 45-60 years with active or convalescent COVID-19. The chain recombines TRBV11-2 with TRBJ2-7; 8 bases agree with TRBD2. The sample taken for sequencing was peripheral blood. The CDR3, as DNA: TGTGCCAGCAGCTTAGCGGGAGGGCCCTACGAGCAGTACTTC. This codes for CASSLAGGPYEQYF.